This T cell receptor (beta chain) stems from a study of blood T cell repertoires in COVID-19 (TCRdb year 2020). As for the study more broadly: The collaborator samples originated in the United States, Italy and Spain and spanned the acute and convalescent phases of COVID-19. The material from the prospective study consisted of cDNA or gDNA derived from T cells, B-cell-depleted T cells, or PBMCs. The repertoires were made available in a free public database intended to serve as a resource for research on the immune response to SARS-CoV-2. The dataset comprised deeply sampled blood TCRbeta repertoires from subjects exposed to, actively infected with, or recovered from COVID-19. Where available, HLA class I and class II types were obtained from metadata supplied by the sample provider rather than from assay-based typing. Nearly every sample came with metadata listing a de-identified subject ID, COVID-19 status, age in years and sex. Samples were obtained from the ongoing ImmuneRACE study (first 160 participants) and from approximately 1,200 subjects provided by 6 global collaborators.

TCRbeta CDR3 regions were amplified from genomic DNA using the immunoSEQ Assay, a bias-controlled multiplex PCR. In the authors' own workflow: The number of nucleated cells in each sample was estimated from the amplification of reference gene primers within the assay. Sequence reads were collapsed and filtered to measure the absolute abundance of every unique TCRbeta CDR3 rearrangement. For each sample, productive Simpson clonality was calculated as the square root of Simpson's diversity index across productive rearrangements. TCRdb stores this immuneACCESS table with in-frame sequences only. Part of the clones is absent; in the studies checked, under half of the shortfall reflects unresolved V genes, and no reason is known for the rest. V, J and clone size were drawn from that table, and D and trimming were deduced from the DNA. This sample lists about 220,000 clones; roughly 90% were detected once. Under 2.5% of the sample is in the top ten clones.

The germline V gene encodes CDR1 LNHDA and CDR2 SQIVND (reference sequence). The CDR3 has 14 amino acids, counting the end cysteine and phenylalanine. Left in the record is the CDR3 DNA by itself, 42 bases read in frame from the first base. A note on this clone: Its antigen is still unknown. One junction end does not reproduce the germline sequence, and a read error may be involved.

The paper as a whole reports these results and caveats: The amount of clinical and demographic metadata varied by source and participant and was provided uncurated.

The collaborating institutions used their own protocols to collect whole blood in K2EDTA tubes. For TCRbeta analysis, collaborators shipped samples as frozen whole blood, isolated PBMCs, or DNA extracted from either of those sample types. The material sequenced was peripheral blood. The source is a man aged 40-50 years with active or convalescent COVID-19. The rearranged chain carries TRBV19 and TRBJ2-7, with 7 bases matching TRBD2. The sequence in DNA is TGTACCAGTAGGTCGGGGGGTGAGTCCTACGAGCAGTACTTC. It translates as CTSRSGGESYEQYF. The full variable domain, with segments outside the CDR3 supplied by the reference TRBV19 and TRBJ2-7 proteins, appears as DGGITQSPKYLFRKEGQNVTLSCEQNLNHDAMYWYRQDPGQGLRLIYYSQIVNDFQKGDIAEGYSVSREKKESFPLTVTSAQKNPTAFYLCTSRSGGESYEQYFGPGTRLTVT.